This record covers a single TCR beta chain. Its target is unknown. The assay was immunoSEQ multiplex PCR, and TCRdb's table has in-frame clones only and misses some. The sample has about 120,000 clones, 85% to 95% seen once; the top ten hold about 0.11%. The entry originates in a study of graft-versus-host responses after intestinal transplantation. General study points: Ileal or blood samples showed some GvH clones first, and such clones were also found in recipient marrow. Elevated graft-versus-host to host-versus-graft clonal ratios in allografts were recorded for patients with graft-donor T cell macrochimerism. Early post-transplant HvG declines tracked with peak circulating GvH clone levels.

Looked up from germline, CDR1 is LNHNV and CDR2 is YYDKDF (reference sequence). CDR3 length equals 11 residues. Trimming removed 3 bases from V and 5 bases from J, with 2 bases in between. The J gene is TRBJ2-1, the V gene TRBV15; D is unresolved. The material was unstimulated CD4+ T cells sorted from spleen or lymph node cells, obtained before intestinal transplant. This clonotype was obtained from a human donor who received an intestinal transplant. CDR3 protein: CATSSHNEQFF. DNA for the CDR3: TGTGCCACCAGCAGCCACAATGAGCAGTTCTTC.